The clone carrying this TCR beta chain was detected a few times. Germline-derived CDR1 and CDR2 are SGDLS and YYNGEE. The CDR3 runs 15 residues. Trimming removed 0 bases from V and 6 bases from J, with 15 bases in between. This entry belongs to a study of identical twins. Template switching added a universal primer binding site, and final cDNA carried unique molecular identifiers. TCRdb re-analysed the 5' RACE reads in MiXCR, keeping a single row per CDR3 protein. The sample lists roughly 1,500,000 distinct CDR3 sequences, about 30% occurring once. The rearrangement uses TRBV9 and TRBJ1-2; weak D call: TRBD1 (6 bases). Sequencing was done on a sample of cord blood. The TCR was taken from a newborn girl in good health. CDR3 in DNA: TGTGCCAGCAGCGTAGAAATTAACAGGGAGAATGGCTACACCTTC. It codes for CASSVEINRENGYTF.